These 17 T cell receptor beta chains were all obtained from the same sample, sequenced in a study of somatic mutations in cytotoxic T cells in rheumatoid arthritis (TCRdb year 2017). The method behind the library was the immunoSEQ multiplex PCR assay. TCRdb obtained this table from immuneACCESS and retained in-frame rearrangements with V and J assigned. These tables miss some clones; where compared with another copy, unresolved V genes account for less than half of the shortfall, and the remainder is unexplained. The sample table contains about 20,000 clones; only one count was recorded for around 70% of them. The ten top clones hold under 5.5% of the sample. The specimen was CD8+ T cells sorted from blood. The receptors come from a man aged 55-75 years in good health.

In its sample, this clone was seen once. The rearrangement joins TRBV27 to TRBJ1-4; D not resolved. V dropped 5 bases and J dropped 5 bases, with 15 bases sitting between them. Per the germline V gene, CDR1 is MNHEY and CDR2 is SMNVEV (reference sequence). There are 15 residues in the CDR3. The CDR3 loop reads CASSPVELSNEKLFF. The CDR3 coding sequence is TGTGCCAGCAGTCCCGTGGAGCTCTCCAATGAAAAACTGTTTTTT.

This clone was seen only a few times. The genes are TRBV4-3 and TRBJ1-2; tentatively, D is TRBD1 (5 bases). CDR3 length: 14 amino acids. CDR1 and CDR2 from the germline V gene are LGHNA and YSLEER. V lost 3 bases and J lost 4, with 12 bases in between. The CDR3 DNA sequence: TGCGCCAGCAGCCAGGCCCTCGACAGCTATGGCTACACCTTC. Protein: CASSQALDSYGYTF.

This chain uses TRBV5-6 with TRBJ2-1; 9 bases match TRBD2. V shed 1 base, J shed 8 bases, and the junction held 7 bases outside the gene matches. CDR3 length: 15 residues. Germline V gene data show CDR1 as SGHDT and CDR2 as YYEEEE. In DNA, the CDR3 is TGTGCCAGCAGCTTGTTTAGCGGGAGTTACGATGAGCAGTTCTTC. It specifies CASSLFSGSYDEQFF.

The chain carries TRBV13 and TRBJ1-1; tentative D call: TRBD1 (5 bases). V lost 2 bases, J lost 5 bases, and 9 bases lay in between. The CDR3 is 13 amino acids. Looked up from germline, CDR1 is PRHDT and CDR2 is FYEKMQ (reference sequence). DNA for the CDR3: TGTGCCAGCAGCTTATCAGGGCGAACTGAAGCTTTCTTT. Translating gives CASSLSGRTEAFF.

This clone was detected only a few times. This specimen includes other DNA sequences encoding the same CDR3. The chain joins TRBV7-7 to TRBJ2-7; perhaps TRBD1 as D (7 bases). Trimming stripped 3 bases from V and 4 bases from J, with 13 bases between. Germline CDR1 and CDR2: SSHAT and FNYEAQ (reference sequence). The CDR3 runs to 14 residues. CDR3 in amino acids: CASSLGQGGYEQYF. CDR3 bases: TGTGCCAGCAGCTTGGGTCAGGGGGGTTACGAGCAGTACTTC.

V usage is TRBV7-9 and J usage is TRBJ1-1; no clear D. The CDR3 sequence is 14 residues long. Germline V gene sequence: CDR1 SEHNR, CDR2 FQNEAQ (reference sequence). V lost 1 base and J 3 bases, leaving 9 bases between the germline ends. The CDR3 is CASSLVGRDTEAFF. The CDR3 region has the DNA TGTGCCAGCAGCTTAGTTGGGAGGGACACTGAAGCTTTCTTT.

The V call is TRBV19, the J call TRBJ2-3, with D possibly being TRBD2 (6 bases). Germline V lookup: CDR1 LNHDA, CDR2 SQIVND (reference sequence). The CDR3 runs to 17 residues. V was pared by 6 bases and J by 2 bases, with 21 bases between. The CDR3 region has the DNA TGTGCCAGTAGGGTCGGGGGTGCGGGACCAAACACAGATACGCAGTATTTT. Translation: CASRVGGAGPNTDTQYF.

V and J are TRBV7-6 and TRBJ2-1; D might be TRBD2 (6 bases). The length of the CDR3 is 16 residues. Trimming pared 3 bases from V and 6 bases from J, leaving 18 bases between. Per the germline V gene, CDR1 is SGHVS and CDR2 is FNYEAQ. The CDR3 spells CASSFPEGLGGNEQFF. DNA for the CDR3: TGTGCCAGCAGCTTCCCCGAAGGACTCGGGGGCAATGAGCAGTTCTTC.

V and J are TRBV19 and TRBJ2-1; possible D gene TRBD1, 5 bases. This CDR3 contains 13 residues. Per germline, CDR1 LNHDA and CDR2 SQIVND (reference sequence). Trimming cost V 3 bases and J 8 bases, with 11 bases left between them. CDR3 DNA sequence: TGTGCCAGTAGTATTTCCAGGGTCGATGAGCAGTTCTTC. It is translated as CASSISRVDEQFF.

The chain is built from TRBV7-2 and TRBJ2-6, with D perhaps TRBD2 (7 bases). The CDR3 is 12 amino acids. V lost 5 bases and J lost 18, with 17 bases in between. The V gene's germline CDR1 is SGHTA and CDR2 FQGNSA. The CDR3 is CASSLGGGGGTF. For the CDR3, the DNA is TGTGCCAGCAGCCTCGGAGGGGGGGGCGGGACTTTC.

V usage is TRBV27 and J usage is TRBJ2-3; 10 bases match TRBD2. V shed 0 bases, J shed 0 bases, and the junction held 3 bases outside the gene matches. In germline, CDR1 is MNHEY, CDR2 SMNVEV (reference sequence). The length of the CDR3 is 17 residues. The CDR3 coding sequence is TGTGCCAGCAGTTTATCGGGACTAGCGCCAAGCACAGATACGCAGTATTTT. Its protein is CASSLSGLAPSTDTQYF.

In this sample, this clone turned up once. V is TRBV7-3 and J is TRBJ2-3; a possible D gene is TRBD1 (6 bases). V gave up 5 bases and J gave up 4 bases, with 16 bases separating them. From germline, CDR1 is SGHTA and CDR2 FQGTGA. The CDR3 runs 15 residues. This CDR3 reads CASSVGGRMADTQYF. In DNA, the CDR3 is TGTGCCAGCAGCGTAGGGGGACGTATGGCAGATACGCAGTATTTT.

The chain couples TRBV7-8 to TRBJ2-3; 9 bases are shared with TRBD2. V was pared by 5 bases and J by 4 bases, with 7 bases of the junction left unmatched. Germline CDR1 reads SGHVS; CDR2 reads FQNEAQ. The CDR3 is 15 amino acids. This CDR3 reads CASSGAGGQSDTQYF. CDR3 nucleotide sequence: TGTGCCAGCAGCGGAGCGGGGGGTCAGTCAGATACGCAGTATTTT.

This clone is labeled as medium-sized. The rearrangement uses TRBV25-1 and TRBJ1-3; D might be TRBD1 (6 bases). CDR1 is MGHDK, CDR2 SYGVNS, per germline. This CDR3 has 15 residues. V lost 3 bases and J lost 0, with 9 bases in between. CDR3 sequence: CASSDYRDSGNTIYF. The CDR3 DNA reads as TGTGCCAGCAGTGATTACAGGGACTCTGGAAACACCATATATTTT.

The V and J genes are TRBV11-2 and TRBJ2-2; D perhaps matches TRBD2 (5 bases). CDR3 size: 15 residues. Germline V lookup: CDR1 SGHAT, CDR2 FQNNGV. Trimming left V 2 bases short and J 0 bases short, with 7 bases between. Here the CDR3 DNA reads TGTGCCAGCAGCTTAACGGGAACGAACACCGGGGAGCTGTTTTTT. It translates to CASSLTGTNTGELFF.

V is TRBV19 and J is TRBJ2-3, with a weak D call TRBD2 (6 bases). This CDR3 spans 14 amino acids. Germline V gene sequence: CDR1 LNHDA, CDR2 SQIVND (reference sequence). V was trimmed by 9 bases and J by 5 bases, leaving 18 bases between them. DNA of the CDR3: TGTGCCAGCGGGGCGGGAAAGCGCTTAGATACGCAGTATTTT. The encoded protein is CASGAGKRLDTQYF.

The V gene is TRBV5-6, the J gene TRBJ1-3; D not certain. Per the germline V gene, CDR1 is SGHDT and CDR2 is YYEEEE. The CDR3 extends over 14 amino acids. V lost 0 bases and J lost 0, with 4 bases in between. The CDR3 spells CASSLDSSGNTIYF. The CDR3 nucleotides read TGTGCCAGCAGCTTGGACAGCTCTGGAAACACCATATATTTT.